This T cell receptor (beta chain) is from a study of cytomegalovirus exposure and HLA in healthy donors (dated by TCRdb to 2016 to 2017). Context from the whole study: An earlier analysis of some 550 of the donors reported approximately 270 Gb of sequence data and some 120 million unique TCR beta sequences from about 200 million T cells. About five DR-DQ haplotypes were handled as single units for association and clustering because linkage in the cohort was strong. A later genetic analysis used genome-wide SNP genotypes for about 65% of the 666 donors, treating that subset as a discovery cohort. The study aimed to test whether cataloging public T cell receptors could reveal signatures of past pathogen exposure. To predict cytomegalovirus infection status, the study combined high-throughput TCR immunosequencing, statistical association of individual TCRs with disease status, and machine learning. Every repertoire in the discovery cohort had been generated on one and the same sequencing platform. Around 300 gigabases of sequencing data and approximately 85 million unique TCR sequences were included in an early release covering about 700 HLA-typed donors. The later analysis used no new phenotypic data to find candidate immune exposures, relying instead on TCR beta sequences and their occurrence across donors. Alongside the repertoire data, information on donor age, sex, ethnicity and CMV serostatus was compiled. On average, around 200,000 unique TCR beta nucleotide sequences were sequenced per donor among a few hundred genotyped donors of the cohort, with roughly 18% of those sequences being non-productive. The study profiled the T cell repertoires of under 850 subjects by immunosequencing and related them to cytomegalovirus serostatus. Typing coverage varied by locus: 629-630 donors for A, B, C, DRB1 and DQB1; 500 to 550 for DQA1; 600 to 610 for DPA1; roughly 450 for DPB1. To study patterns of TCR occurrence, a later analysis re-analyzed previously published TCR beta repertoires from around 670 donors and added high-resolution HLA genotyping. Besides the first cohort of under 700 subjects, a separate validation cohort made up of roughly 130 different subjects was used. HLA typing covered class I and class II loci at four-digit resolution. To decide whether each TCR beta V gene segment behaved as functional or pseudogenic, an earlier analysis of nearly 600 of the donors relied on high-throughput TCR beta sequencing. Among the roughly 400 genotyped donors, under 90% belonged to the genetic ancestry cluster associated with self-reported Caucasian donors.

In total, 600 or so healthy bone marrow donors made up the cohort. All cohort members were sampled while nominally healthy, although unrecorded immune exposures were likely present. The donor was CMV seronegative and belonged to the group of 352 seronegative cohort members. A peripheral blood sample was collected from each donor, and TCR beta sequencing was performed on peripheral blood mononuclear cells. Genomic DNA was extracted from the blood cell samples with the Qiagen DNeasy Blood Extraction Kit. CDR1 is given as DFQATT and CDR2 as SNEGSKA, both from the germline V gene (reference sequence). Deletion took 2 bases off V and 11 bases off J, with a span of 12 bases between the germline ends. The CDR3 numbers 11 residues from cysteine through phenylalanine. The DNA shown is the 33-base CDR3, in frame from base 1. The library was made by the immunoSEQ multiplex PCR assay. The multiplex PCR relied on a mix of 60 forward primers for TCR Vbeta segments and 13 reverse primers for TCR Jbeta segments. A multiplex PCR assay on genomic DNA amplified the CDR3 region of rearranged TCR beta genes. Amplified TCR beta libraries were sequenced as 87-base-pair reads on the Illumina HiSeq System. Per the source publication's procedure: Across the 670 or so repertoires, a later analysis counted some 80 million unique TCR beta chains, 9.5 million to 13 million of which were shared by at least two donors. A nearest-neighbor algorithm error-corrected the raw reads and collapsed the reads into unique sequences, merging closely related sequences to remove PCR and sequencing errors. V, D and J gene segments were assigned by aligning CDR3 sequences to IMGT reference sequences. For a sequence to be retained, a match of at least six nucleotides was required to both a V gene segment and a J gene segment. A rearrangement was called productive if the CDR3 had no stop codons and remained in frame with V and J, and every other rearrangement was called non-productive. Following IMGT convention, CDR3 was defined as the stretch from the second conserved V-encoded cysteine to the conserved J-encoded phenylalanine. The earlier analysis of more than 450 of the donors excluded sequences that lacked an unambiguous match to a single V gene segment. An earlier analysis of some 500 of the donors classified V segments as functional when productive rearrangements were above 56.7% and as segregating when the standard deviation between donors was above 5%. A statistical classification framework was built for diagnosing cytomegalovirus status from the catalog of TCR beta chain sequences. A later analysis assigned V and J genes by comparing TCR nucleotide sequences with IMGT/GENE-DB human TR gene sequences. The TCRdist pipeline was used in a later analysis to assign CDR3 sequences and most-parsimonious VDJ recombination scenarios. A later analysis defined each TCR beta chain by its CDR3 amino acid sequence plus V-gene family, and excluded reads lacking a unique V-gene family. A later analysis removed over 500 highly shared, low-generation-probability nucleotide sequences to deal with suspected cross-contamination and a sequencing artifact. For each public chain, a later analysis derived a clonal expansion index from normalized ranks of inferred template counts within each repertoire. In a later analysis, generation probabilities were computed with a VDJ recombination model fitted to out-of-frame rearrangements, and the resulting probabilities were checked against IGoR. A later analysis scored TCR-TCR, TCR-HLA and TCR-CMV co-occurrence with hypergeometric tests, applying a repertoire-size bias correction to TCR pairs. False discovery rates were estimated in a later analysis by permuting HLA or CMV assignments 20 times. In a later analysis, co-occurring TCRs were grouped using DBSCAN, and TCRdist sequence similarity was added for clustering within HLA-allele-positive subsets. Repertoires with fewer than 30,000 or more than 120,000 public chains were left out of co-occurrence clustering, as were about 5 repertoires with anomalous nucleotide sharing. In TCRdb, the immuneACCESS table is reduced to in-frame sequences with V and J assigned. These tables do not hold every clone; where another copy was compared, an unresolved V gene accounts for under half, and the others remain unexplained. From that table come the V and J calls and clone size; the DNA was used to work out D and trimming. The sample records 100,000 to 150,000 clones, about four fifths of which are singletons. Clones ranked in the top ten supply roughly 4% of the sample.

General conclusions and limits of the study: The study listed 150 to 200 TCR beta chains as associated with cytomegalovirus. In a later analysis, HLA-associated TCR beta chains showed more clonal expansion and lower generation probabilities than non-associated chains that were equally common. A later analysis reported that several top co-occurrence clusters appeared linked to parvovirus B19, influenza, CMV and Epstein-Barr virus. A later analysis associated 15,000 to 20,000 TCR beta sequences with specific HLA alleles at a false discovery rate of 0.05. Broadly in line with IMGT annotations, most TCR beta V segments showed up in productive rearrangements about 87% or about 30% of the time in an earlier analysis of a few hundred of the donors. Some IMGT-functional V segments, including TRBV6-2 and TRBV6-3, could not be distinguished by the 87-base-pair reads and were therefore excluded. In a later genetic analysis, fewer N-insertions in productive TCRs were reported among donors in an Asian-associated ancestry cluster than the roughly 640-donor mean. Immune exposure information for the cohort was limited to CMV serostatus. A later analysis found that most CMV-associated TCR beta chains appeared HLA-restricted, with HLA associations seemingly driven largely by CMV exposure. It was suggested by the authors that the approach could potentially be generalized to other disease states and immunological phenotypes. In a later analysis, the rate of TCR association differed among HLA loci, with DRB1 alleles having the most associated TCRs and HLA-C alleles having the fewest. A group of highly shared sequence variants was considered likely to be a technical artifact of the sequencing pipeline. Three of the identified cytomegalovirus-associated TCR beta chains were confirmed in vitro to be specific for cytomegalovirus antigens. This cohort had only TCR beta chains sequenced, and the lack of alpha or paired-chain data limited which features could be detected. When HLA alleles, especially DR and DQ, strongly co-occurred, TCR associations were difficult to assign to individual alleles. An association between a missense DCLRE1C variant and V-gene and J-gene trimming of TCR beta chains was found in a later genetic analysis and replicated in an independent cohort. Sequencing depth was assumed to be roughly uniform across donors in the presence/absence analyses, though that assumption may not hold. Linkage disequilibrium might explain the correlated functional status among segregating V segments, but an unknown experimental factor could not be excluded. A further reported finding was that TCR beta sequences accurately predicted the HLA-A and HLA-B alleles for most subjects in the first cohort. HLA typing was unavailable for some donors at each locus, so association tests used only the typed subset. Most TCR sequences were observed very rarely across donors, whereas some public TCRs were present in many individuals. In both the original and validation cohorts, the classifier was reported to diagnose cytomegalovirus status with high specificity and sensitivity. The earlier analysis of nearly 600 of the donors excluded around 17 rarely observed V segments, including chromosome 9 orphons, because counts were too low.

As regards this clone: Its recognized antigen is unknown. Nothing much larger sits one base from this clone, and base qualities are not available.

Recombination joined TRBV20-1 with TRBJ1-1; the D segment could be TRBD1, given 5 matching bases. Sequencing was done on a sample of PBMCs. The receptor's source is a man in his forties in good health and CMV-seronegative. The DNA reads as follows: TGCAGTGCTAGACACAAGCAGGGTGCTTTCTTT. The encoded protein is CSARHKQGAFF.